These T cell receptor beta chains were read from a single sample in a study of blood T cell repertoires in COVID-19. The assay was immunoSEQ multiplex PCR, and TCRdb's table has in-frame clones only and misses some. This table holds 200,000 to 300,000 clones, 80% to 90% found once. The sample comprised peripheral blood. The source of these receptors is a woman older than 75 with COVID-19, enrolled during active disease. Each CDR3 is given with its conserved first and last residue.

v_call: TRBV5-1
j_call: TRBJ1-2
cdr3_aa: CASSLGAGMYYGYTF

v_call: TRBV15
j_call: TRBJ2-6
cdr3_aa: CATSYTPTGANVLTF

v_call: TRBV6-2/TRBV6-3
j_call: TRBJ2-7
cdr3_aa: CASSYPGLAGGEQYF

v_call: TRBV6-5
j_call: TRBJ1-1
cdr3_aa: CASSYSLDRGTEAFF

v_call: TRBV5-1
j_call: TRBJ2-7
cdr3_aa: CASSRDRGEQYF

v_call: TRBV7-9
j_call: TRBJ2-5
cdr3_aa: CASSLVGRGANQETQYF

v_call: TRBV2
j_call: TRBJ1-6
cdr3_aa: CASRREVGNSPLHF

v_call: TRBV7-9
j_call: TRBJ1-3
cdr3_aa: CASSFAGSSSGNTIYF

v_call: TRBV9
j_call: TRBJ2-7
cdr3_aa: CASSVETSAYEQYF

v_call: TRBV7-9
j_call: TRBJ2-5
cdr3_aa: CASSLATGGLLTQYF

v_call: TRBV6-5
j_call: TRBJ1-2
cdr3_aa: CASSRTANYGYTF

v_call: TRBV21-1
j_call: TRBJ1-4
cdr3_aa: CASSKADQPGVRRLSTNEKLFF

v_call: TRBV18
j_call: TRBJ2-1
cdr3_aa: CASSPSRGGSNEQFF

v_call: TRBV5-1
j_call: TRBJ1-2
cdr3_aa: CASSLGADYGYTF

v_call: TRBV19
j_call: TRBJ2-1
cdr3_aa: CASSILGSGSYNEQFF

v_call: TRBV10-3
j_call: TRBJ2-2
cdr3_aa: CAISPGLTYTGELFF

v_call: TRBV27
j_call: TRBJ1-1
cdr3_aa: CASSLRGKNTEAFF

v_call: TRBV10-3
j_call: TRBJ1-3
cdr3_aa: CAISARQTGNTIYF

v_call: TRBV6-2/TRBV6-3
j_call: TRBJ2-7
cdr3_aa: CASSSQSYEQYF

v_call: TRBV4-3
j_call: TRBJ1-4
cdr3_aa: CASSQDTGVGEKLFF

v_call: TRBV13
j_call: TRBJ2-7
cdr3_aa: CASSHRDRGLGSYEQYF

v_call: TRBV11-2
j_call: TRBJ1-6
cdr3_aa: CASSSEAPSNSPLHF